This TCR beta chain is drawn from a study of control samples from healthy donors and cancer patients. V lost 0 bases, J lost 14 bases, and 8 bases lay in between. This CDR3 has 12 residues. CDR1 LGHNA and CDR2 YNFKEQ come from the germline V gene. Data came from immunoSEQ multiplex PCR; TCRdb stores just in-frame clones and leaves some out. The table has 110,000 or so clones, around 80% seen once; the top ten hold 6.5%. Sample: blood. The V and J genes are TRBV4-2 and TRBJ1-6, with D uncertain. The source of this sequence is a young man in good health. The CDR3 loop is CASSQDGGALHF. The CDR3 DNA reads TGTGCCAGCAGCCAAGATGGCGGGGCCCTCCACTTT.